What follows describes a single T cell receptor (beta chain). This entry comes from a study of CD8 T cells in Susac syndrome. RNA in amounts of about 0.5 to 1 ug was reverse transcribed with random hexamers. TCRdb processed the immunoSEQ multiplex PCR reads anew with MiXCR; each CDR3 protein has one entry. The table includes about 200,000 distinct CDR3 sequences, roughly 94% detected once. CD8+ and CD4+ T cells taken from blood had their TCR beta sequenced. Controls were healthy donors (matched for age and sex). Looked up from germline, CDR1 is LGHDT and CDR2 is YNNKEL (reference sequence). This CDR3 has 11 residues. V lost 6 bases, J lost 7 bases, and 6 bases lay in between.

Specimen: CD4+ T cells from PBMCs. The clonotype was recovered from a human donor in good health. The chain recombines TRBV3-1 with TRBJ2-2; no clear D gene. The CDR3 DNA follows: TGTGCCAGCAGGAAGAGCGGGGAGCTGTTTTTT. Encoded protein: CASRKSGELFF.